Only a few counts were recorded for the clone carrying this T cell receptor beta chain. Its antigen is undetermined. Via MiXCR, TCRdb re-called the RACE reads, giving one row per CDR3 protein. The sample shows tens of thousands of distinct CDR3 sequences, around 10% of them seen only once. This entry comes from a study of human T cells and chemical hapten exposure. Study at large: Affected patients, primarily female, had alopecia areata, totalis or universalis. Study-wide points: Patch test score rose with PT1 expanded TCR count, significant at thresholds 8, 16 and 32, not 4.

Trimming removed 2 bases at V and 8 bases at J, with 7 bases between. Per germline, CDR1 KGHSH and CDR2 LQKENI. The CDR3 is 13 residues long. Noted time point: patch test 2, 6 weeks after DPC sensitization. Treatment given: therapeutic diphenylcyclopropenone sensitization with weekly scalp DPC. Total RNA was isolated from whole blood that had not been fractionated. The source of this sequence is a man aged 35 to 55 with alopecia areata. Some clones in this sample may be carry-over from other donors' samples. The sample here was whole blood, taken in connection with sensitization to the hapten diphenylcyclopropenone (DPC). V gene TRBV18 combines with J gene TRBJ2-6; D possibly corresponds to TRBD1 (5 bases). Here the CDR3 DNA reads TGTGCCAGCTCACCAGCAGGGTCCAACGTCCTGACTTTC. Its protein product is CASSPAGSNVLTF.